The next 21 T cell receptor beta chains were all read from a single sample in a study of shared clonotypes between healthy human individuals. Assay used: immunoSEQ multiplex PCR; TCRdb lists only in-frame clones, some missing. The repertoire holds roughly 1.5 million clones, with 95% to 99% as singletons. Sequenced input: naive CD4+ T cells sorted from blood. Documented subset: CD45RA+ positively selected. These receptor sequences come from a man younger than 40 in good health.

This chain links TRBV19 with TRBJ2-6; no reliable D call. The CDR3 loop spans 19 amino acids. Trimming shortened V by 4 bases and J by 0 bases, and 19 bases separated the two germline ends. Per germline, CDR1 LNHDA and CDR2 SQIVND (reference sequence). Written as DNA, the CDR3 is TGTGCCAGTAGTAGGTGGGCCTTACACTTGGCCTCTGGGGCCAACGTCCTGACTTTC. Translating it yields CASSRWALHLASGANVLTF.

This clone was found a few times. The CDR3 region has the DNA TGTGCCAGCAACCGGGACACCTTTAGCAATCAGCCCCAGCATTTT. This gives the protein CASNRDTFSNQPQHF. The chain recombines TRBV6-6 with TRBJ1-5, with D maybe TRBD1 (6 bases). The CDR3 length is 15 residues. Germline-derived CDR1 and CDR2 are MNHNY and SVGAGI (reference sequence). V lost 7 bases, J lost 0 bases, and 13 bases lay in between.

Concerning this clone itself: This CDR3 is also generated by other DNA sequences in the sample. The chain is built from TRBV2 and TRBJ2-1; D remains ambiguous. V was shortened by 2 bases and J by 5 bases, with 7 bases between the two germline ends. The length of the CDR3 is 13 residues. The V gene's germline CDR1 is SNHLY and CDR2 FYNNEI. The CDR3 spells CASSELRDNEQFF. The CDR3 DNA is TGTGCCAGCAGTGAATTACGGGACAATGAGCAGTTCTTC.

This chain connects TRBV29-1 to TRBJ2-2, with TRBD2 identical over 8 bases. The trim removed 4 bases at V and 3 bases at J, leaving 13 bases unmatched. Germline-derived CDR1 and CDR2 are SQVTM and ANQGSEA. The CDR3 loop spans 17 amino acids. The chain's CDR3 is CSVVSSGRGSHTGELFF. The DNA for the CDR3 is TGCAGCGTTGTTTCGAGCGGGAGAGGGTCGCACACCGGGGAGCTGTTTTTT.

V gene TRBV10-3 combines with J gene TRBJ1-4; D not certain. The CDR3 contains 14 residues. The germline V and J ends were trimmed by 2 bases and 4 bases, with 8 bases remaining between them. From germline, CDR1 is ENHRY and CDR2 SYGVKD. The CDR3 loop reads CAISEREFNEKLFF. The CDR3, as DNA: TGTGCCATCAGTGAGAGGGAGTTTAATGAAAAACTGTTTTTT.

The V and J genes are TRBV10-2 and TRBJ2-7; D might be TRBD2 (6 bases). Germline CDR1 and CDR2: WSHSY and SAAADI. V lost 6 bases and J lost 0, with 12 bases in between. This CDR3 has 14 residues. The CDR3 region has the DNA TGCGCCAGCAGAATTAGCGGTCTCTCCTACGAGCAGTACTTC. Amino acids: CASRISGLSYEQYF.

This sequence joins TRBV10-3 and TRBJ2-7; maybe TRBD1 (5 bases). The CDR3 consists of 15 residues. Trimming left V 3 bases short and J 1 base short, with 13 bases between. Germline CDR1 and CDR2: ENHRY and SYGVKD. The CDR3, as DNA: TGTGCCATCAGTGATGCGACAGCGAAATCCTACGAGCAGTACTTC. The encoded protein is CAISDATAKSYEQYF.

The chain links TRBV5-1 to TRBJ2-1; D tentatively fits TRBD1 or TRBD2 (5 bases each). The V end lost 6 bases, the J end lost 9 bases, and 22 bases lay between the germline ends. There are 15 residues in the CDR3. Germline V gene lookup returns CDR1 SGHRS and CDR2 YFSETQ. Written as DNA, the CDR3 is TGCGCCAGCACTCCCTCGCGGGCCTCTACAGGTGAGCAGTTCTTC. Amino acid sequence: CASTPSRASTGEQFF.

This sequence joins TRBV2 and TRBJ2-7, with D possibly being TRBD2 (6 bases). Trimming removed 6 bases from V and 4 bases from J, with 22 bases in between. The CDR3 loop spans 16 amino acids. From germline, CDR1 is SNHLY and CDR2 FYNNEI. This chain's CDR3 is CASSPTSSGRGYEQYF. CDR3 DNA sequence: TGTGCCAGCAGCCCTACTAGTAGCGGCCGGGGTTACGAGCAGTACTTC.

V usage is TRBV7-9 and J usage is TRBJ2-2, with TRBD1 matching 9 bases. The germline V gene has CDR1 SEHNR and CDR2 FQNEAQ (reference sequence). V was clipped by 5 bases and J by 7 bases; unmatched bases: 11. There are 16 residues in the CDR3. The CDR3 sequence is CASSKRTGDEIGELFF. The CDR3 bases are TGTGCCAGCAGCAAAAGGACAGGGGACGAGATCGGGGAGCTGTTTTTT.

The rearrangement uses TRBV7-9 and TRBJ2-7; 9 bases align to TRBD1. The CDR3 runs to 14 residues. The V and J ends lost 3 bases and 7 bases, in that order; junction bases with no gene match: 7. CDR1 and CDR2 from the germline V gene are SEHNR and FQNEAQ (reference sequence). The chain's CDR3 is CASSFGTGRGEQYF. CDR3 nucleotide sequence: TGTGCCAGCAGCTTTGGGACAGGGAGAGGGGAGCAGTACTTC.

This chain uses TRBV28 with TRBJ1-5; D is undetermined. The V end lost 5 bases, the J end lost 2 bases, and 16 bases lay between the germline ends. The CDR3 loop spans 16 amino acids. Germline CDR1 MDHEN, CDR2 SYDVKM. In DNA, the CDR3 is TGTGCCAGCAGTGCCCACCAAGGAAGGGGCAATCAGCCCCAGCATTTT. Translation gives CASSAHQGRGNQPQHF. Complete variable domain (other parts from reference TRBV28 and TRBJ1-5): DVKVTQSSRYLVKRTGEKVFLECVQDMDHENMFWYRQDPGLGLRLIYFSYDVKMKEKGDIPEGYSVSREKKERFSLILESASTNQTSMYLCASSAHQGRGNQPQHFGDGTRLSIL.

The chain is built from TRBV9 and TRBJ2-7; possible D gene TRBD2, 5 bases. Germline V gene data show CDR1 as SGDLS and CDR2 as YYNGEE. The length of the CDR3 is 16 residues. The V and J ends lost 0 bases and 1 base respectively, with 14 bases between them. The CDR3 protein is CASSVGSRALSYEQYF. DNA of the CDR3: TGTGCCAGCAGCGTAGGTTCGCGGGCACTTTCCTACGAGCAGTACTTC.

The V gene is TRBV29-1, the J gene TRBJ2-2, with D possibly TRBD2 on 5 matching bases. V lost 4 bases, J lost 1 base, and 10 bases lay in between. Germline-derived CDR1 and CDR2 are SQVTM and ANQGSEA. This CDR3 has 14 amino acids. CDR3 region: CSVVPGKNTGELFF. In nucleotides, the CDR3 is TGCAGCGTTGTTCCGGGGAAGAACACCGGGGAGCTGTTTTTT.

The rearrangement links TRBV14 to TRBJ2-7; D is unresolved. Looked up from germline, CDR1 is SGHDN and CDR2 is FVKESK. V was shortened by 1 base and J by 5 bases, with 9 bases between the two germline ends. This CDR3 has 13 amino acids. The CDR3 loop reads CASSQVVGDEQYF. Written as DNA, the CDR3 is TGTGCCAGCAGCCAAGTCGTTGGGGACGAGCAGTACTTC. Complete variable domain (other parts from reference TRBV14 and TRBJ2-7): EAGVTQFPSHSVIEKGQTVTLRCDPISGHDNLYWYRRVMGKEIKFLLHFVKESKQDESGMPNNRFLAERTGGTYSTLKVQPAELEDSGVYFCASSQVVGDEQYFGPGTRLTVT.

The J gene is TRBJ2-2, the V gene TRBV18; 13 nucleotides line up with TRBD2. The CDR3 has 17 residues. From germline, CDR1 is KGHSH and CDR2 LQKENI. V lost 1 base, J lost 7 bases, and 6 bases stayed unmatched. The CDR3 DNA follows: TGTGCCAGCTCACCACAACTAGCGGGAGGGCCTGACGGGGAGCTGTTTTTT. It yields the protein CASSPQLAGGPDGELFF.

This sequence joins TRBV27 and TRBJ2-3, with 8 bases aligning to TRBD2. CDR1 and CDR2 (germline): MNHEY, SMNVEV (reference sequence). J was trimmed by 3 bases and V by 11 bases; bases with no gene match: 13. This CDR3 region has 15 residues. This CDR3 reads CAVRLAPTGTDTQYF. The CDR3 DNA reads as TGTGCCGTCCGACTAGCGCCCACGGGGACAGATACGCAGTATTTT.

This chain uses TRBV7-9 with TRBJ1-3; D ambiguous. This CDR3 is 16 amino acids long. From germline, CDR1 is SEHNR and CDR2 FQNEAQ (reference sequence). Trimming shortened V by 4 bases and J by 0 bases, and 13 bases separated the two germline ends. DNA for the CDR3: TGTGCCAGCAGCTCCCCGGGAGTATCCTCTGGAAACACCATATATTTT. It encodes CASSSPGVSSGNTIYF.

In this sample, this clone turned up once. The gene calls are TRBV7-8 and TRBJ1-1; D not resolved. V was pared by 5 bases and J by 3 bases, with 10 bases between. Germline V gene data show CDR1 as SGHVS and CDR2 as FQNEAQ. The length of the CDR3 is 13 residues. CDR3 DNA: TGTGCCAGCAGCCGCCATGGGGACACTGAAGCTTTCTTT. Encoded protein: CASSRHGDTEAFF. The whole variable domain, filled in from reference TRBV7-8 and TRBJ1-1, reads GAGVSQSPRYKVAKRGQDVALRCDPISGHVSLFWYQQALGQGPEFLTYFQNEAQLDKSGLPSDRFFAERPEGSVSTLKIQRTQQEDSAVYLCASSRHGDTEAFFGQGTRLTVV.

This sequence joins TRBV27 and TRBJ1-2, with D possibly TRBD1 on 6 matching bases. From germline, CDR1 is MNHEY and CDR2 SMNVEV (reference sequence). The ends were cut back, 4 bases at V and 0 bases at J, with 15 bases in the middle. This CDR3 is 16 amino acids long. The CDR3 is CASSSRPTGSNYGYTF. CDR3 in DNA: TGTGCCAGCAGTTCTCGCCCAACAGGGTCTAACTATGGCTACACCTTC.

The CDR3 nucleotides read TGTGCCACCAGCAGAGATCTCCCTAACGAGCAGTACTTC. Amino acid sequence: CATSRDLPNEQYF. J is TRBJ2-7 and V is TRBV15; no firm D call. The germline gives CDR1 LNHNV, CDR2 YYDKDF (reference sequence). The CDR3 is 13 residues long. Between the trimmed V and J ends, which lost 0 bases and 5 bases, there was a span of 8 bases. The variable domain in full, completed from reference TRBV15 and TRBJ2-7, reads DAMVIQNPRYQVTQFGKPVTLSCSQTLNHNVMYWYQQKSSQAPKLLFHYYDKDFNNEADTPDNFQSRRPNTSFCFLDIRSPGLGDTAMYLCATSRDLPNEQYFGPGTRLTVT.